Presented here are 15 T cell receptor beta chains from one specimen sequenced in a study of blood T cell repertoires in COVID-19 (dated by TCRdb to the early 2020s). The library was prepared using the immunoSEQ multiplex PCR assay. Held by TCRdb, this immuneACCESS table contains in-frame sequences only and omits some clones. Under half of the omission traces to an unresolved V gene where checked; the cause of the rest is unknown. The table for this sample lists some 320,000 clones; 90% of them were counted only once. The ten biggest clones cover roughly 3.9% of the sample. Material for sequencing was PBMCs or T cells enriched from blood (not recorded which). The receptors were gathered from a woman in her 30s who had been exposed to COVID-19.

This clone was seen many times. V and J are TRBV27 and TRBJ2-7; 9 nucleotides match TRBD1. The CDR3 covers 14 residues. CDR1 is MNHEY and CDR2 is SMNVEV in the germline V gene (reference sequence). Unmatched junction bases numbered 6, after V lost 5 bases and J lost 4 bases. CDR3 bases: TGTGCCAGCAGTCGAGGGACAGGGTTATACGAGCAGTACTTC. Its protein product is CASSRGTGLYEQYF.

This chain joins TRBV28 and TRBJ1-1, with TRBD1 as a possible D gene (6 bases). Germline loops: CDR1 MDHEN, CDR2 SYDVKM. The length of the CDR3 is 14 residues. V lost 3 bases and J lost 1, with 9 bases in between. The CDR3 DNA reads TGTGCCAGCAGTTTCGGGGGGCAGAACACTGAAGCTTTCTTT. It encodes CASSFGGQNTEAFF.

V usage is TRBV6-4 and J usage is TRBJ2-3; 11 bases are a match to TRBD2. The CDR3 consists of 17 residues. Germline values: CDR1 MRHNA, CDR2 SNTAGT. The junction had 6 bases not matched to a gene; V was cut back by 1 base and J by 3 bases. Here the CDR3 reads CASSDFSSGGLTDTQYF. Here the CDR3 DNA reads TGTGCCAGCAGTGACTTCTCTAGCGGGGGGCTTACAGATACGCAGTATTTT.

V usage is TRBV13 and J usage is TRBJ2-7; 9 nucleotides match TRBD2. Trimming at V came to 8 bases and at J to 1 base, leaving 9 bases not matched to a gene. Germline V gene lookup returns CDR1 PRHDT and CDR2 FYEKMQ (reference sequence). The length of the CDR3 is 15 residues. The CDR3 loop is CASGSRSGGSYEQYF. The CDR3 region has the DNA TGTGCCAGCGGGTCTCGGAGCGGGGGGTCCTACGAGCAGTACTTC.

This chain joins TRBV2 and TRBJ1-1, with D hard to call. Trimming stripped 7 bases from V and 7 bases from J, with 13 bases between. This CDR3 region has 12 residues. Germline V lookup: CDR1 SNHLY, CDR2 FYNNEI. The CDR3 sequence is CASMRNENEAFF. Written as DNA, the CDR3 is TGTGCCAGCATGAGGAACGAGAATGAAGCTTTCTTT.

The chain is built from TRBV7-9 and TRBJ2-7; maybe TRBD1 (5 bases). Trimming shortened V by 1 base and J by 5 bases, and 15 bases separated the two germline ends. The V gene's germline CDR1 is SEHNR and CDR2 FQNEAQ (reference sequence). The length of the CDR3 is 15 residues. The CDR3 loop is CASSLGTGQVHEQYF. CDR3 nucleotides: TGTGCCAGCAGCTTAGGAACAGGTCAAGTACACGAGCAGTACTTC.

The chain joins TRBV7-9 to TRBJ1-4; maybe TRBD1 (6 bases). The CDR3 covers 15 residues. CDR1 and CDR2 from the germline V gene are SEHNR and FQNEAQ (reference sequence). V lost 5 bases, J lost 4 bases, and 14 bases lay in between. The CDR3 nucleotides read TGTGCCAGCAGCCTCAGACAGGAGCTTAATGAAAAACTGTTTTTT. Translation: CASSLRQELNEKLFF.

This rearrangement joins TRBV3-1 (or the pseudogene TRBV3-2) to TRBJ2-3; 12 nucleotides align to TRBD2. This CDR3 is built from 19 residues. With V trimmed by 0 bases and J by 3 bases, 10 bases remained unmatched. The germline CDR1 and CDR2 sequences are LGHDT and YNNKEL (reference sequence). The CDR3 protein is CASSQESLAGGPRTDTQYF. As DNA, the CDR3 is TGTGCCAGCAGCCAAGAATCACTAGCGGGGGGCCCTCGAACAGATACGCAGTATTTT.

The CDR3 spells CASSLSRRTGNTIYF. DNA for the CDR3: TGTGCCAGCAGCCTAAGTAGGAGAACTGGAAACACCATATATTTT. The V and J genes are TRBV3-1 (or the pseudogene TRBV3-2) and TRBJ1-3; D gene unclear. Germline CDR1 is LGHDT and CDR2 is YNNKEL (reference sequence). V lost 4 bases and J 2 bases, leaving 12 bases between the germline ends. The CDR3 sequence is 15 residues long.

V is TRBV18 and J is TRBJ2-2, with D tentatively TRBD2 (5 bases). The CDR3 has 15 residues. V gave up 1 base and J gave up 0 bases, with 6 bases separating them. The germline CDR1 and CDR2 sequences are KGHSH and LQKENI. The CDR3 DNA reads TGTGCCAGCTCACCACGGAGGACGAACACCGGGGAGCTGTTTTTT. It specifies CASSPRRTNTGELFF.

This sequence joins TRBV15 and TRBJ2-7; D perhaps matches TRBD2 (5 bases). Trimming removed 2 bases from V and 1 base from J, with 12 bases in between. CDR1 is LNHNV and CDR2 is YYDKDF in the germline V gene (reference sequence). The CDR3 sequence is 15 residues long. The CDR3 DNA reads as TGTGCCACCAGCAGAATTCAGGACTGGTCCTACGAGCAGTACTTC. It encodes CATSRIQDWSYEQYF. The full variable domain, completed using reference TRBV15 and TRBJ2-7, is DAMVIQNPRYQVTQFGKPVTLSCSQTLNHNVMYWYQQKSSQAPKLLFHYYDKDFNNEADTPDNFQSRRPNTSFCFLDIRSPGLGDTAMYLCATSRIQDWSYEQYFGPGTRLTVT.

The chain uses TRBV20-1 and TRBJ1-4, with 7 bases matching TRBD1. The CDR3 runs 13 residues. The junction had 4 bases not matched to a gene; V was cut back by 3 bases and J by 6 bases. The germline V gene encodes CDR1 DFQATT and CDR2 SNEGSKA (reference sequence). The CDR3 loop is CSASKGADEKLFF. The CDR3 DNA reads as TGCAGTGCTAGTAAGGGGGCGGATGAAAAACTGTTTTTT.

The rearrangement links TRBV6-2 or TRBV6-3 to TRBJ2-3; 9 bases are a match to TRBD1. V dropped 5 bases and J dropped 5; count of bases not matched to a gene: 8. CDR3 length: 15 amino acids. Germline CDR1 is MNHEY and CDR2 is SVGEGT. The CDR3 loop is CASSGLGQGRDTQYF. The CDR3 coding sequence is TGTGCCAGCAGTGGCCTGGGACAGGGAAGAGATACGCAGTATTTT.

The chain couples TRBV27 to TRBJ1-2; perhaps TRBD1 as D (5 bases). CDR3 length equals 11 residues. Per the germline V gene, CDR1 is MNHEY and CDR2 is SMNVEV (reference sequence). V dropped 4 bases and J dropped 8 bases, with 8 bases sitting between them. This CDR3 is CASSSGSGYTF. The CDR3 region has the DNA TGTGCCAGCAGTTCAGGGTCCGGCTACACCTTC.

The chain has TRBV15 and TRBJ2-5; a possible D gene is TRBD1 (5 bases). V was shortened by 0 bases and J by 4 bases, with 9 bases between the two germline ends. Germline-derived CDR1 and CDR2 are LNHNV and YYDKDF (reference sequence). This CDR3 has 14 residues. The CDR3 reads CATSRESRVETQYF. The CDR3 DNA reads TGTGCCACCAGCAGAGAGAGCAGGGTAGAGACCCAGTACTTC.